The 25 T cell receptor beta chains given below trace back to one sample, sequenced in a study of OX40 agonist ivuxolimab in advanced cancers. Sequencing was performed with immunoSEQ multiplex PCR; in TCRdb, only in-frame clones are kept and a portion is missing. Among about 79,000 clones listed, approximately 85% were seen once. The source material was CD4+ or CD8+ T cells sorted from blood, sampled in a trial of the OX40 agonist ivuxolimab. The receptors were sampled from an adult with an advanced solid tumor such as melanoma, head and neck, liver or kidney cancer.

Comment on this clone: Its ends do not fully match the called genes, so a read error is possible. The gene calls are TRBV18 and TRBJ2-2; D is ambiguous. There are 14 residues in the CDR3. The germline CDR1 and CDR2 sequences are KGHSH and LQKENI. CDR3 nucleotide sequence: TGTGCCAGCTCACCAAAGGGAAACATCGGGGAGCTGTTTTTT. Protein: CASSPKGNIGELFF.

The sample holds one count of this clone. V and J are TRBV11-2 and TRBJ2-3; TRBD2 aligns across 7 bases. Germline V gene data show CDR1 as SGHAT and CDR2 as FQNNGV. The CDR3 is made up of 15 amino acids. V dropped 4 bases and J dropped 4; count of bases not matched to a gene: 8. The CDR3 loop reads CASSSAGSLADTQYF. The CDR3 DNA reads as TGTGCCAGCAGCTCAGCGGGATCTCTAGCAGATACGCAGTATTTT.

V gene TRBV6-1 combines with J gene TRBJ2-7; no firm D call. Trimming removed 6 bases from V and 4 bases from J, with 16 bases in between. Germline assignment: CDR1 MNHNS and CDR2 SASEGT. The CDR3 spans 14 residues. In DNA form, the CDR3 reads TGTGCCAGCAGGGGTGCCAGTTCTTCGTACGAGCAGTACTTC. This translates into CASRGASSSYEQYF.

This chain uses TRBV19 with TRBJ1-6; no firm D call. CDR1 LNHDA and CDR2 SQIVND come from the germline V gene (reference sequence). The CDR3 has 13 residues. Trimming removed 5 bases from V and 3 bases from J, with 5 bases in between. CDR3 DNA: TGTGCCAGTAGTGGCCTCTATAATTCACCCCTCCACTTT. Its translation: CASSGLYNSPLHF.

The V call is TRBV19, the J call TRBJ1-5; D unresolved. The CDR3 runs 11 residues. V gave up 9 bases and J gave up 2 bases, with 5 bases separating them. Germline V gene data show CDR1 as LNHDA and CDR2 as SQIVND (reference sequence). For the CDR3, the DNA is TGTGCCAGCGGGGGCAATCAGCCCCAGCATTTT. This translates into CASGGNQPQHF.

V usage is TRBV19 and J usage is TRBJ2-5; D unclear. Trimming stripped 2 bases from V and 0 bases from J, with 7 bases between. This CDR3 region has 14 residues. Germline CDR1 and CDR2: LNHDA and SQIVND (reference sequence). CDR3 nucleotides: TGTGCCAGTAGTATAACAACGAACCAAGAGACCCAGTACTTC. Residues: CASSITTNQETQYF.

This clone was observed a single time. V and J are TRBV7-6 and TRBJ2-5; D may match TRBD1 or TRBD2 (6 bases each). Per the germline V gene, CDR1 is SGHVS and CDR2 is FNYEAQ. Between the trimmed V and J ends, which lost 6 bases and 5 bases, there was a span of 13 bases. The CDR3 sequence is 13 residues long. The CDR3: CASSLSGAETQYF. The CDR3 DNA is TGTGCCAGCAGTTTATCGGGGGCTGAGACCCAGTACTTC.

V gene TRBV5-4 combines with J gene TRBJ1-1; D is uncertain. The germline V gene encodes CDR1 SGHNT and CDR2 YYREEE (reference sequence). V lost 0 bases and J lost 5, with 11 bases in between. The CDR3 loop spans 14 amino acids. CDR3 DNA: TGTGCCAGCAGCTTGGGGAAGTGGGGTACTGAAGCTTTCTTT. It translates to CASSLGKWGTEAFF. The full variable domain, with the rest looked up from reference TRBV5-4 and TRBJ1-1, is ETGVTQSPTHLIKTRGQQVTLRCSSQSGHNTVSWYQQALGQGPQFIFQYYREEENGRGNFPPRFSGLQFPNYSSELNVNALELDDSALYLCASSLGKWGTEAFFGQGTRLTVV.

The V and J genes are TRBV25-1 and TRBJ2-2, with D perhaps assigned TRBD1 or TRBD2 (7 bases each). The CDR3 sequence is 15 residues long. Trimming left V 5 bases short and J 3 bases short, with 13 bases between. The germline CDR1 and CDR2 sequences are MGHDK and SYGVNS. The CDR3 DNA reads TGTGCCAGCAGTTGGTCAGGGGGGGACACCGGGGAGCTGTTTTTT. Protein product: CASSWSGGDTGELFF. Based on the CDR3 plus reference TRBV25-1 and TRBJ2-2, the full variable domain is EADIYQTPRYLVIGTGKKITLECSQTMGHDKMYWYQQDPGMELHLIHYSYGVNSTEKGDLSSESTVSRIRTEHFPLTLESARPSHTSQYLCASSWSGGDTGELFFGEGSRLTVL.

The chain has TRBV28 and TRBJ1-2, with a tentative D call TRBD1 (6 bases). Germline-derived CDR1 and CDR2 are MDHEN and SYDVKM. The CDR3 is 15 residues long. The V end lost 7 bases, the J end lost 1 base, and 16 bases lay between the germline ends. CDR3 sequence: CASTTGRGLNYGYTF. CDR3 in DNA: TGTGCCAGCACCACAGGGCGGGGGCTTAACTATGGCTACACCTTC.

V gene TRBV5-5 combines with J gene TRBJ2-5, with 9 positions matching TRBD1. J gave up 0 bases and V 4 bases, and 7 bases lay outside the gene matches. The CDR3 contains 16 residues. Per germline, CDR1 SGHKS and CDR2 YYEKEE (reference sequence). The CDR3 DNA reads as TGTGCCAGCAGCCAGGGACAGGGATCGTACCAAGAGACCCAGTACTTC. It encodes CASSQGQGSYQETQYF.

The chain recombines TRBV5-6 with TRBJ1-2; D may be TRBD1 (6 bases). CDR3 length: 14 amino acids. Germline V lookup: CDR1 SGHDT, CDR2 YYEEEE. Trimming took off 4 bases at V and 8 bases at J, with 18 bases between the two ends. CDR3 coding DNA: TGTGCCAGCAGCCTAGTGGGGGCATCTAAAGGCTACACCTTC. This codes for CASSLVGASKGYTF.

The chain joins TRBV30 to TRBJ2-4, with D hard to call. Germline lookup yields CDR1 GTSNPN and CDR2 SVGIG (reference sequence). The length of the CDR3 is 15 residues. V lost 1 base, J lost 0 bases, and 10 bases lay in between. The CDR3, as DNA: TGTGCCTGGAGTGAGGGCCGAGTAGCCAAAAACATTCAGTACTTC. Its translation: CAWSEGRVAKNIQYF. Together with reference TRBV30 and TRBJ2-4, the CDR3 gives the full variable domain: SQTIHQWPATLVQPVGSPLSLECTVEGTSNPNLYWYRQAAGRGLQLLFYSVGIGQISSEVPQNLSASRPQDRQFILSSKKLLLSDSGFYLCAWSEGRVAKNIQYFGAGTRLSVL.

The chain carries TRBV2 and TRBJ2-5; D is unclear. V lost 4 bases and J lost 1, with 4 bases in between. The CDR3 length is 12 residues. Germline CDR1 is SNHLY and CDR2 is FYNNEI. In DNA, the CDR3 is TGTGCCAGCAGTGGGTTCCAAGAGACCCAGTACTTC. This codes for CASSGFQETQYF.

This clone has a single count. V gene TRBV29-1 combines with J gene TRBJ2-1; 7 bases are a match to TRBD2. The CDR3 totals 13 residues. Germline V lookup: CDR1 SQVTM, CDR2 ANQGSEA. With 7 bases clipped from V and 4 bases from J, the junction kept 7 bases outside the gene matches. The CDR3 DNA follows: TGCAGCGCTGGGAGGGATTCGTACAATGAGCAGTTCTTC. It codes for CSAGRDSYNEQFF.

The rearrangement links TRBV11-2 to TRBJ2-1; TRBD1 agrees at 9 bases. Per germline, CDR1 SGHAT and CDR2 FQNNGV. The CDR3 consists of 14 residues. The junction had 9 bases not matched to a gene; V was cut back by 5 bases and J by 10 bases. CDR3 nucleotides: TGTGCCAGCAGCCCCCACCGGGACAGGGAAGAGCAGTTCTTC. Protein: CASSPHRDREEQFF.

The chain couples TRBV10-1 to TRBJ1-1; the D is unclear. V was cut by 7 bases and J by 2 bases, with 11 bases left in between. Germline V gene data show CDR1 as WNHNN and CDR2 as SYGVQD (reference sequence). The CDR3 covers 13 residues. The CDR3 DNA is TGCGCCAGCACCAGAGACCTTAACACTGAAGCTTTCTTT. Encoded protein: CASTRDLNTEAFF.

The chain carries TRBV6-6 and TRBJ2-1; D not certain. The V and J ends lost 2 bases and 5 bases respectively, with 7 bases between them. The CDR3 is 13 residues long. The V gene's germline CDR1 is MNHNY and CDR2 SVGAGI (reference sequence). CDR3 DNA: TGTGCCAGCAGTTACGACTGGAACAATGAGCAGTTCTTC. It yields the protein CASSYDWNNEQFF.

This sequence joins TRBV25-1 and TRBJ1-2; no clear D. Germline V gene lookup returns CDR1 MGHDK and CDR2 SYGVNS. CDR3 length: 14 amino acids. V was cut by 0 bases and J by 2 bases, with 7 bases left in between. Here the CDR3 DNA reads TGTGCCAGCAGTGAATATGGCGGCAACTATGGCTACACCTTC. Protein sequence: CASSEYGGNYGYTF.

The chain joins TRBV28 to TRBJ2-7; D is undetermined. Trimming took off 5 bases at V and 2 bases at J, with 10 bases between the two ends. CDR3 length: 13 residues. CDR1 is MDHEN and CDR2 is SYDVKM in the germline V gene. CDR3 DNA sequence: TGTGCCAGCAGTCTTCCTCCTCCCTACGAGCAGTACTTC. Protein: CASSLPPPYEQYF. The full variable domain, rest sourced from reference TRBV28 and TRBJ2-7, is DVKVTQSSRYLVKRTGEKVFLECVQDMDHENMFWYRQDPGLGLRLIYFSYDVKMKEKGDIPEGYSVSREKKERFSLILESASTNQTSMYLCASSLPPPYEQYFGPGTRLTVT.

The V gene is TRBV7-9, the J gene TRBJ2-7; D unclear. There are 13 residues in the CDR3. Trimming stripped 2 bases from V and 5 bases from J, with 10 bases between. Germline loops: CDR1 SEHNR, CDR2 FQNEAQ (reference sequence). In nucleotides, the CDR3 is TGTGCCAGCAGCTTATCTAGTCCCCACGAGCAGTACTTC. It encodes CASSLSSPHEQYF. The full variable domain, rest sourced from reference TRBV7-9 and TRBJ2-7, is DTGVSQNPRHKITKRGQNVTFRCDPISEHNRLYWYRQTLGQGPEFLTYFQNEAQLEKSRLLSDRFSAERPKGSFSTLEIQRTEQGDSAMYLCASSLSSPHEQYFGPGTRLTVT.

This clone was seen a single time. The chain joins TRBV13 to TRBJ2-5; D call uncertain. Germline V gene sequence: CDR1 PRHDT, CDR2 FYEKMQ (reference sequence). Trimming removed 0 bases from V and 0 bases from J, with 5 bases in between. The CDR3 extends over 14 amino acids. The CDR3 DNA sequence: TGTGCCAGCAGCTTAGGCGGATACCAAGAGACCCAGTACTTC. Translating it yields CASSLGGYQETQYF.

The J gene is TRBJ1-1, the V gene TRBV5-4; D gene unclear. Germline values: CDR1 SGHNT, CDR2 YYREEE (reference sequence). Trimming shortened V by 5 bases and J by 1 base, and 9 bases separated the two germline ends. The CDR3 has 13 amino acids. The CDR3 here is CASRFSPNTEAFF. CDR3 nucleotide sequence: TGTGCCAGCAGGTTCTCCCCGAACACTGAAGCTTTCTTT.

The chain carries TRBV11-2 and TRBJ2-5; the D is unclear. The CDR3 totals 13 residues. Germline loops: CDR1 SGHAT, CDR2 FQNNGV. Trimming stripped 1 base from V and 2 bases from J, with 5 bases between. CDR3 residues: CASSLGPQETQYF. As DNA, the CDR3 is TGTGCCAGCAGCTTAGGGCCACAAGAGACCCAGTACTTC.

This chain uses TRBV5-1 with TRBJ2-5; 13 bases match TRBD2. Germline V gene lookup returns CDR1 SGHRS and CDR2 YFSETQ. The CDR3 contains 15 residues. V lost 4 bases and J lost 3; bases outside the gene matches: 3. For the CDR3, the DNA is TGCGCCAGCAGCATCGGACTAGCGGGAGAAGAGACCCAGTACTTC. Protein sequence: CASSIGLAGEETQYF.